This T cell receptor (beta chain) was sequenced in a study of T-cell reconstitution after alpha-beta-depleted transplantation in children listed by TCRdb under 2016. Regarding the study in general: T-cell immune reconstitution after TCRalphabeta/CD19-depleted allogeneic hematopoietic cell transplantation in children was quantitatively tracked in the study by means of TCR repertoire profiling.

The library was prepared using PCR. Sequencing used an Illumina HiSeq 2500. To normalize quantification of the TCRbeta repertoire, the TCR libraries were built with molecular barcoding that relied on unique molecular identifiers. The public reads were run again by TCRdb, first through fastp at Q25 and then through MiXCR, and only productive beta chains were kept. Rows merge per CDR3 protein into single entries with the most common DNA and genes. For this sample there are some 200,000 distinct CDR3 sequences; roughly 7.5% appear just once. The biggest ten clones account for roughly 3% of the sample. This clonotype was recorded at least ten times. Its antigen remains unidentified. No much larger clonotype is one base removed from it; base qualities were not supplied. CDR1 and CDR2 (ENHRY, SYGVKD) derive from the germline V gene. The CDR3 numbers 12 residues from cysteine through phenylalanine. This entry keeps only the CDR3 DNA: 36 bases, framed from base 1. V sheds 4 bases and J sheds 5 bases, leaving 8 bases between their ends.

This TCR came from a human donor who donated a stem cell graft to a child with Wiskott-Aldrich syndrome. The rearranged chain carries TRBV10-3 and TRBJ1-2, with no D gene named confidently. Sequenced here: PBMCs from the stem cell graft donor, sampled from the stem cell graft. Here is the DNA: TGTGCCATCAGTGGGGAACGGTATGGCTACACCTTC. Translation gives CAISGERYGYTF.